The count of the clone carrying this T cell receptor (beta chain) is one. Its antigen is not known. The entry originates in a study of OX40 agonist ivuxolimab in advanced cancers. About the research overall: Ivuxolimab, an antibody acting as an agonist of OX40 (CD134), was used to treat patients. Study results and caveats: By week 6 at 0.1 to 3.0 mg/kg, blood CD4+ and CD8+ T cells had expanded clonally. There were also nonresponders showing low normalized T-cell clonal expansion. Relative to CD4+ cells, CD8+ T cells on average had more expanded clones.

Measured with immunoSEQ multiplex PCR; TCRdb has only the in-frame clones, and not every one. Of 65,000 to 100,000 clones in the sample, roughly 88% were seen once. Trimming took off 2 bases at V and 3 bases at J, with 8 bases between the two ends. The V gene's germline CDR1 is MNHEY and CDR2 SVGAGI. The CDR3 loop spans 13 amino acids. This clonotype was sampled from an adult with an advanced solid tumor such as melanoma, head and neck, liver or kidney cancer. This sequence joins TRBV6-5 and TRBJ2-7; maybe TRBD1 (5 bases). Material: CD4+ or CD8+ T cells sorted from blood, obtained in a trial of the OX40 agonist ivuxolimab. The CDR3 region has the DNA TGTGCCAGCAGTTACGGCAGGGACTACGAGCAGTACGTC. It codes for CASSYGRDYEQYV.